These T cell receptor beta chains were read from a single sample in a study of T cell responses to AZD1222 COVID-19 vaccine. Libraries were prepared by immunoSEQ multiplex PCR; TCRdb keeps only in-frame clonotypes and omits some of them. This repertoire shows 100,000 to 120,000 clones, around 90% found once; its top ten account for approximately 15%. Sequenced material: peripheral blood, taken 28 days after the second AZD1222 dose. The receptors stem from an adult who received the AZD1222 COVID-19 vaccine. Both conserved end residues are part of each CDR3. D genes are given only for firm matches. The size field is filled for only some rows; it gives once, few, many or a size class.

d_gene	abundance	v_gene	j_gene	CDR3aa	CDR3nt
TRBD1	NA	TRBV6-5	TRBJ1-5	CASSFGQGGEPQHF	TGTGCCAGCAGCTTCGGACAGGGGGGAGAGCCCCAGCATTTT
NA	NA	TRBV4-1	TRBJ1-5	CASSQERGNQPQHF	TGCGCCAGCAGCCAAGAAAGGGGGAATCAGCCCCAGCATTTT
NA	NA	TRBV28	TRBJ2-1	CASSSPGAARDNEQFF	TGTGCCAGCAGTTCCCCTGGGGCGGCTCGGGACAATGAGCAGTTCTTC
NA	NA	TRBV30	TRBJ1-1	CACHKNTEAFF	TGTGCCTGCCATAAGAACACTGAAGCTTTCTTT
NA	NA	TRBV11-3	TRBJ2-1	CASSLAASSHEQFF	TGTGCCAGCAGCTTAGCAGCTAGCAGCCATGAGCAGTTCTTC
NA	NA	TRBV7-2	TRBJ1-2	CASYPGRDTNYGYTF	TGTGCCAGCTACCCCGGGCGAGATACTAACTATGGCTACACCTTC
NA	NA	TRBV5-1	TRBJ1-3	CASSLTNSRSGNTIYF	TGCGCCAGCAGCTTAACGAACAGCCGCTCTGGAAACACCATATATTTT
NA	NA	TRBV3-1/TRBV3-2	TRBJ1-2	CASSHHGPAGGYTF	TGTGCCAGCAGCCACCACGGGCCGGCGGGTGGCTACACCTTC
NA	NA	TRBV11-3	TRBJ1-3	CASSLTSGGNTIYF	TGTGCCAGCAGCTTGACCTCCGGTGGAAACACCATATATTTT
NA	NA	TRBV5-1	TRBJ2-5	CASSPGTPEETQYF	TGCGCCAGCAGCCCCGGGACCCCGGAAGAGACCCAGTACTTC
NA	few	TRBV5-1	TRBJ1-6	CASHRGIHNSPLHF	TGCGCCAGCCATCGCGGAATCCATAATTCACCCCTCCACTTT
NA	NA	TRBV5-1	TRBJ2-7	CASSQRSRTYEQYF	TGCGCCAGCAGCCAACGGTCGAGAACCTACGAGCAGTACTTC
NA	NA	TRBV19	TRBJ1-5	CASSSDRDQPQHF	TGTGCCAGTAGCTCGGACAGAGATCAGCCCCAGCATTTT
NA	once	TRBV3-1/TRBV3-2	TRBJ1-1	CASSPGVGEAFF	TGTGCCAGCAGCCCCGGGGTGGGAGAAGCTTTCTTT
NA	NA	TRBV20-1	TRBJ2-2	CSASGAARGRELFF	TGCAGTGCTAGTGGGGCTGCACGGGGCCGGGAGCTGTTTTTT
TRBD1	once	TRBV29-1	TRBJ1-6	CSVVVTGDSPLHF	TGCAGCGTTGTGGTGACAGGGGATTCACCCCTCCACTTT
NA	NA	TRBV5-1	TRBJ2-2	CASSSGTANTGELFF	TGCGCCAGCAGCTCAGGGACCGCGAACACCGGGGAGCTGTTTTTT
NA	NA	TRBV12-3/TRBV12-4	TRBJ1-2	CASSPRTVYGYTF	TGTGCCAGCAGTCCCCGGACGGTCTATGGCTACACCTTC
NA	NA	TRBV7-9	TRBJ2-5	CASSLVGTLETQYF	TGTGCCAGCAGCTTAGTAGGGACGCTGGAGACCCAGTACTTC
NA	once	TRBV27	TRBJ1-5	CASRWGQPQHF	TGTGCCAGCAGGTGGGGGCAGCCCCAGCATTTT
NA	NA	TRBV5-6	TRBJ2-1	CASSPGWGEQFF	TGTGCCAGCAGCCCAGGATGGGGTGAGCAGTTCTTC
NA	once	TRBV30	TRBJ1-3	CAWSVGGAGNTIYF	TGTGCCTGGAGTGTAGGCGGGGCTGGAAACACCATATATTTT
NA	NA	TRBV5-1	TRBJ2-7	CASSLGLLSSYEQYF	TGCGCCAGCAGCTTGGGGCTTTTGAGCTCCTACGAGCAGTACTTC
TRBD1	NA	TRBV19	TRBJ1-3	CASSTGQGSLYWGNTIYF	TGTGCCAGTAGTACCGGACAGGGGAGCCTTTATTGGGGAAACACCATATATTTT
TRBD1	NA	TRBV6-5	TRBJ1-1	CASRQFGQANTEAFF	TGTGCCAGCAGGCAATTCGGACAGGCGAACACTGAAGCTTTCTTT
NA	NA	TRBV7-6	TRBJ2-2	CASSLTVTGELFF	TGTGCCAGCAGCTTGACTGTGACCGGGGAGCTGTTTTTT
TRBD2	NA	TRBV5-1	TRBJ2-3	CASSLGLALGPDTQYF	TGCGCCAGCAGCTTGGGACTAGCATTGGGCCCAGATACGCAGTATTTT
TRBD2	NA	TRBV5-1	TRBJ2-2	CASSFPSGTNTGELFF	TGCGCCAGCAGCTTCCCTAGCGGGACGAACACCGGGGAGCTGTTTTTT
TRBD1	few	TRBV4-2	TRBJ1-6	CASSQERRKGARNSPLHF	TGTGCCAGCAGCCAAGAGAGACGAAAGGGGGCGAGGAATTCACCCCTCCACTTT
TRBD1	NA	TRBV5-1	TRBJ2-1	CASSLGGTGLINEQFF	TGCGCCAGCAGCTTAGGTGGGACAGGGCTCATCAATGAGCAGTTCTTC
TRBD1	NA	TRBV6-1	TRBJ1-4	CASSEIQGQGNEKLFF	TGTGCCAGCAGTGAGATTCAGGGACAGGGGAATGAAAAACTGTTTTTT
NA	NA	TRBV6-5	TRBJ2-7	CASSYSMDGQQYF	TGTGCCAGCAGTTACTCGATGGACGGCCAGCAGTACTTC
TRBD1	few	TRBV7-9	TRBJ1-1	CASSSRDRMNTEAFF	TGTGCCAGCAGCTCACGGGACAGAATGAACACTGAAGCTTTCTTT
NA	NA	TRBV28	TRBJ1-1	CASSFEVDLVKSNTEAFF	TGTGCCAGCAGTTTCGAGGTTGACTTGGTGAAATCAAACACTGAAGCTTTCTTT
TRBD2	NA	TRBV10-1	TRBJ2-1	CASSVAGGPYNEQFF	TGCGCCAGCAGTGTGGCGGGGGGACCCTACAATGAGCAGTTCTTC
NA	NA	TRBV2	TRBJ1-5	CASSSQGFSNQPQHF	TGTGCCAGCAGTTCACAAGGATTTAGCAATCAGCCCCAGCATTTT
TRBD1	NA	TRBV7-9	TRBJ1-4	CASSLAQGADEKLFF	TGTGCCAGCAGCTTAGCCCAGGGGGCGGACGAAAAACTGTTTTTT
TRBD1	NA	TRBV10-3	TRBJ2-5	CAISAGTGVQETQYF	TGTGCCATCAGCGCCGGGACAGGAGTTCAAGAGACCCAGTACTTC
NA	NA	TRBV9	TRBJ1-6	CASSSDLGGSPLHF	TGTGCCAGCAGCTCCGACCTGGGTGGTTCACCCCTCCACTTT
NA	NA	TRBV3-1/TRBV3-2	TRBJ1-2	CASSPNLGGDYGYTF	TGTGCCAGCAGCCCGAACCTGGGGGGGGATTATGGCTACACCTTC
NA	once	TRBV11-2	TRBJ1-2	CASSLDFGEGRELHGYTF	TGTGCCAGCAGCTTAGATTTCGGAGAGGGCAGGGAATTACATGGCTACACCTTC
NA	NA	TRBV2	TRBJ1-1	CASRKDMNTEAFF	TGTGCCAGCAGAAAGGATATGAACACTGAAGCTTTCTTT
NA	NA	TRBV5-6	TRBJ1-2	CASLGTGFNYGYTF	TGTGCCAGCTTGGGTACAGGCTTTAACTATGGCTACACCTTC
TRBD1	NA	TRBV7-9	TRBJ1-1	CASSFGQGDTEAFF	TGTGCCAGCAGCTTTGGACAGGGGGACACTGAAGCTTTCTTT
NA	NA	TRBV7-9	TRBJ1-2	CASTSTGINSYGYTF	TGTGCCAGCACCTCGACAGGAATCAACTCCTATGGCTACACCTTC
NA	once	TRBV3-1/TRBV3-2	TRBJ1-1	CASSQASAEVEAFF	TGTGCCAGCAGCCAAGCATCCGCGGAGGTGGAAGCTTTCTTT
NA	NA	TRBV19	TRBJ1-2	CASSMPLQGANYGYTF	TGTGCCAGTAGTATGCCTCTCCAGGGAGCTAACTATGGCTACACCTTC
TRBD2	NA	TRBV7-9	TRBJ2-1	CASSLELAVSSYNEQFF	TGTGCCAGCAGCTTAGAACTAGCGGTAAGCTCCTACAATGAGCAGTTCTTC
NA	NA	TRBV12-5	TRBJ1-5	CASAGQLYNQPQHF	TGTGCTAGTGCTGGACAGCTCTACAATCAGCCCCAGCATTTT
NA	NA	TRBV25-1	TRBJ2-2	CASSGRGGNTGELFF	TGTGCCAGCAGTGGGAGGGGAGGGAACACCGGGGAGCTGTTTTTT
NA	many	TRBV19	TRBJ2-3	CASSIGSGSGTDTQYF	TGTGCCAGTAGTATAGGCTCCGGGAGCGGCACAGATACGCAGTATTTT
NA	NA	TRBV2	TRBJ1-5	CASSETQRRQPQHF	TGTGCCAGCAGTGAAACCCAAAGGAGGCAGCCCCAGCATTTT
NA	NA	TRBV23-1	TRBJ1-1	CASSQSGPNTNTEAFF	TGCGCCAGCAGTCAATCGGGTCCGAACACAAACACTGAAGCTTTCTTT
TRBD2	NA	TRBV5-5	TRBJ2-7	CASSLAGTSPLSYEQYF	TGTGCCAGCAGCTTGGCGGGGACTAGCCCCCTCTCCTACGAGCAGTACTTC
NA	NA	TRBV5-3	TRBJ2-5	CARSSIPPSADGTETQYF	TGTGCCAGAAGCTCGATCCCCCCCTCAGCAGATGGCACTGAGACCCAGTACTTC